These 30 T cell receptor beta chains were sequenced from one sample in a study of vaccination and CD4 T cells after COVID-19. The antigens of these receptors remain unknown. The Oncomine TCR Beta short-read assay sequenced DNA from cultured CD4+ T cells. TCRdb used MiXCR to reprocess the PCR reads, holding one entry per CDR3 protein. The data hold several thousand distinct CDR3 sequences, with more than 65% observed a single time. The sample's treatment: roughly 10-day PBMC culture with coronavirus spike peptide pools or control peptides (ViraFEST assay). Sequencing was carried out using CD4+ T cells from blood, cultured in vitro. These receptors were obtained from a human donor who had recovered from COVID-19.

This chain joins TRBV7-2 and TRBJ1-3; 9 bases line up with TRBD1. Trimming cost V 1 base and J 3 bases; bases outside gene matches: 4. CDR3 length: 16 amino acids. CDR1 is SGHTA and CDR2 is FQGNSA in the germline V gene. In nucleotides, the CDR3 is TGTGCCAGCAGCTTAGGGGACAGGGCGCTTGGAAACACCATATATTTT. It codes for CASSLGDRALGNTIYF.

This clonotype was detected a few times. CDR3 in amino acids: CASSLRFGNGYTF. DNA of the CDR3: TGTGCCAGCAGTTTAAGGTTTGGAAATGGCTACACCTTC. J is TRBJ1-2 and V is TRBV12-3 or TRBV12-4; D gene ambiguous. V lost 2 bases to trimming and J lost 6 bases, with 10 bases between them. The length of the CDR3 is 13 residues.

This chain connects TRBV15 to TRBJ1-2; no firm D call. V was shortened by 0 bases and J by 0 bases, with 11 bases between the two germline ends. From germline, CDR1 is LNHNV and CDR2 YYDKDF (reference sequence). This CDR3 comprises 16 residues. CDR3 loop: CATSRDLAVANYGYTF. CDR3 in DNA: TGTGCCACCAGCAGAGATTTGGCAGTAGCTAACTATGGCTACACCTTC.

This sequence joins TRBV6-1 and TRBJ2-2; D gene uncertain. Trimming took 10 bases from V and 1 from J, leaving 13 bases between them. This CDR3 has 14 residues. Germline V lookup: CDR1 MNHNS, CDR2 SASEGT. The CDR3 region is CANSILGNTGELFF. Written as DNA, the CDR3 is TGTGCCAACTCCATCCTAGGGAACACCGGGGAGCTGTTTTTT.

This clonotype was counted between two and nine times. V gene TRBV7-2 combines with J gene TRBJ2-2, with 7 nucleotides matching TRBD1. The CDR3 consists of 16 residues. Trimming removed 5 bases from V and 1 base from J; junction bases left unmatched: 7. Germline values: CDR1 SGHTA, CDR2 FQGNSA. The CDR3 reads CASSLLGQLNTGELFF. The CDR3 DNA is TGTGCCAGCAGCCTACTGGGACAGCTGAACACCGGGGAGCTGTTTTTT.

This sequence joins TRBV12-3 or TRBV12-4 and TRBJ1-1; D remains ambiguous. The CDR3 runs to 14 residues. The germline V and J ends were trimmed by 3 bases and 3 bases, with 11 bases remaining between them. CDR3 sequence (DNA): TGTGCCAGCAGTTTTCGGCAGATACACACTGAAGCTTTCTTT. Translated: CASSFRQIHTEAFF.

The chain couples TRBV28 to TRBJ1-5; a weak D match, TRBD1 (6 bases). The CDR3 spans 18 residues. With 4 bases removed from V and 7 bases from J, the gap between germline ends came to 26 bases. Germline V gives CDR1 MDHEN, CDR2 SYDVKM. This CDR3 is CASSSRGLPGGVGQPQHF. As DNA, the CDR3 is TGTGCCAGCAGTTCCCGGGGGCTCCCTGGGGGGGTCGGGCAGCCCCAGCATTTT.

The rearrangement uses TRBV10-3 and TRBJ2-3; D call uncertain. CDR1 and CDR2 from the germline V gene are ENHRY and SYGVKD. Trimming removed 8 bases from V and 0 bases from J, with 9 bases in between. This CDR3 is 13 amino acids long. In nucleotides, the CDR3 is TGTGCCATCCGTGTGGGGAGCACAGATACGCAGTATTTT. Its protein is CAIRVGSTDTQYF.

This chain links TRBV11-1 with TRBJ2-7; 7 nucleotides match TRBD1. With 5 bases clipped from V and 4 bases from J, the junction kept 11 bases outside the gene matches. The CDR3 spans 15 residues. The germline gives CDR1 SGHAT, CDR2 FQDESV (reference sequence). CDR3 protein: CASSRPDRVPYEQYF. The CDR3 DNA sequence: TGTGCCAGCAGCCGCCCTGACAGGGTACCTTACGAGCAGTACTTC.

This sequence joins TRBV2 and TRBJ2-7; TRBD1 is a possible D gene (5 bases). V shed 5 bases and J shed 7 bases, with 18 bases lying between them. The CDR3 is made up of 14 amino acids. The germline CDR1 and CDR2 sequences are SNHLY and FYNNEI. The CDR3 DNA reads TGTGCCAGCAGTTACAGTATGACAGTACTAGAGCAGTACTTC. Translating gives CASSYSMTVLEQYF.

The rearrangement uses TRBV6-1 and TRBJ2-2; D unresolved. The CDR3 has 12 residues. V was shortened by 4 bases and J by 9 bases, with 9 bases between the two germline ends. Germline assignment: CDR1 MNHNS and CDR2 SASEGT. CDR3 region: CASSVKDWELFF. The CDR3 coding sequence is TGTGCCAGCAGTGTAAAGGATTGGGAGCTGTTTTTT.

This rearrangement joins TRBV19 to TRBJ1-5; D not resolved. This CDR3 has 13 amino acids. Germline CDR1 reads LNHDA; CDR2 reads SQIVND (reference sequence). V was pared by 0 bases and J by 7 bases, with 7 bases between. The CDR3: CASSIDTYQPQHF. The CDR3 DNA follows: TGTGCCAGTAGTATAGATACCTACCAGCCCCAGCATTTT. Supplemented by reference TRBV19 and TRBJ1-5, the full variable domain reads DGGITQSPKYLFRKEGQNVTLSCEQNLNHDAMYWYRQDPGQGLRLIYYSQIVNDFQKGDIAEGYSVSREKKESFPLTVTSAQKNPTAFYLCASSIDTYQPQHFGDGTRLSIL.

The chain links TRBV20-1 to TRBJ2-7, with unresolved D. Looked up from germline, CDR1 is DFQATT and CDR2 is SNEGSKA (reference sequence). The ends were cut back, 4 bases at V and 7 bases at J, with 14 bases in the middle. The CDR3 runs to 12 residues. Here the CDR3 DNA reads TGCAGTGCTACCCGAGCCTCGGGTGAGCAGTACTTC. Encoded protein: CSATRASGEQYF.

This clonotype occurred once. This sequence joins TRBV19 and TRBJ1-6; TRBD1 aligns across 7 bases. Per the germline V gene, CDR1 is LNHDA and CDR2 is SQIVND (reference sequence). The ends lost 5 bases at V and 0 bases at J; junction bases unmatched: 7. The CDR3 sequence is 17 residues long. The CDR3 DNA reads TGTGCCAGTAGTCCCCCGGACAGGAGCTCCTATAATTCACCCCTCCACTTT. Protein product: CASSPPDRSSYNSPLHF.

This chain joins TRBV7-9 and TRBJ2-1; no reliable D call. The CDR3 contains 16 residues. Germline V lookup: CDR1 SEHNR, CDR2 FQNEAQ (reference sequence). V dropped 5 bases and J dropped 0 bases, with 14 bases sitting between them. The CDR3 loop reads CASSPYTSSSYNEQFF. The CDR3 DNA follows: TGTGCCAGCAGCCCCTATACCTCGAGCTCCTACAATGAGCAGTTCTTC.

For the CDR3, the DNA is TGTGCCAGCAGCTGGGAGGGGGCGCGGGCTTTCTTT. This translates into CASSWEGARAFF. The chain combines TRBV7-9 with TRBJ1-1; 7 bases map to TRBD1. V dropped 4 bases and J dropped 11; count of bases not matched to a gene: 7. Germline-derived CDR1 and CDR2 are SEHNR and FQNEAQ (reference sequence). CDR3 size: 12 residues.

V gene TRBV6-1 combines with J gene TRBJ2-7; a possible D gene is TRBD2 (5 bases). The V end was cut by 5 bases, the J end by 4 bases, with 12 bases between. Germline V lookup: CDR1 MNHNS, CDR2 SASEGT. The CDR3 has 13 residues. Here the CDR3 DNA reads TGTGCCAGCAGTCCCGGGGTAGTTTACGAGCAGTACTTC. Its translation is CASSPGVVYEQYF.

V is TRBV2 and J is TRBJ1-6, with D possibly being TRBD1 (5 bases). V lost 4 bases and J lost 7, with 8 bases in between. CDR3 size: 13 residues. The germline V gene has CDR1 SNHLY and CDR2 FYNNEI. The CDR3 sequence is CASSAGQNSPLHF. In DNA, the CDR3 is TGTGCCAGCAGTGCTGGACAAAATTCACCCCTCCACTTT.

CDR3 region: CSARDPATGDSYEQYF. The CDR3 DNA follows: TGCAGTGCTAGAGATCCTGCGACAGGGGATTCCTACGAGCAGTACTTC. The chain carries TRBV20-1 and TRBJ2-7, with 8 nucleotides matching TRBD1. This CDR3 has 16 residues. Trimming cost V 0 bases and J 1 base; bases outside gene matches: 8. CDR1 and CDR2 (germline): DFQATT, SNEGSKA (reference sequence).

This sequence joins TRBV7-9 and TRBJ2-2, with 12 bases fitting TRBD2. The V gene's germline CDR1 is SEHNR and CDR2 FQNEAQ (reference sequence). V was pared by 4 bases and J by 6 bases, with 6 bases of the junction left unmatched. CDR3 length: 16 amino acids. CDR3 region: CASSWRLAGVPGELFF. The CDR3 bases are TGTGCCAGCAGCTGGCGACTAGCGGGAGTTCCCGGGGAGCTGTTTTTT. Complete variable domain (other parts from reference TRBV7-9 and TRBJ2-2): DTGVSQNPRHKITKRGQNVTFRCDPISEHNRLYWYRQTLGQGPEFLTYFQNEAQLEKSRLLSDRFSAERPKGSFSTLEIQRTEQGDSAMYLCASSWRLAGVPGELFFGEGSRLTVL.

This clonotype was seen only a few times. V and J are TRBV7-3 and TRBJ2-3; 7 bases are a match to TRBD1. With V trimmed by 5 bases and J by 0 bases, 8 bases remained unmatched. Germline CDR1 and CDR2: SGHTA and FQGTGA. The CDR3 consists of 16 residues. CDR3 bases: TGTGCCAGCAGCGGTCAGGGGGACGCTAGCACAGATACGCAGTATTTT. Translated: CASSGQGDASTDTQYF. Supplemented by reference TRBV7-3 and TRBJ2-3, the full variable domain reads GAGVSQTPSNKVTEKGKYVELRCDPISGHTALYWYRQSLGQGPEFLIYFQGTGAADDSGLPNDRFFAVRPEGSVSTLKIQRTERGDSAVYLCASSGQGDASTDTQYFGPGTRLTVL.

The V and J genes are TRBV10-3 and TRBJ1-6, with D unresolved. CDR1 is ENHRY, CDR2 SYGVKD, per germline. V lost 2 bases to trimming and J lost 9 bases, with 8 bases between them. This CDR3 comprises 13 residues. The CDR3 spells CAISEGAGSPLHF. CDR3 coding DNA: TGTGCCATCAGTGAGGGAGCAGGTTCACCCCTCCACTTT.

This clonotype was found a few times. This chain links TRBV7-9 with TRBJ1-1, with D possibly being TRBD1 (5 bases). The CDR3 is 13 amino acids. The germline gives CDR1 SEHNR, CDR2 FQNEAQ (reference sequence). Trimming took 5 bases from V and 5 from J, leaving 12 bases between them. CDR3 region: CASSPQTGTEAFF. CDR3 coding DNA: TGTGCCAGCAGCCCGCAAACAGGAACTGAAGCTTTCTTT. Full variable domain (remainder filled in from reference TRBV7-9 and TRBJ1-1): DTGVSQNPRHKITKRGQNVTFRCDPISEHNRLYWYRQTLGQGPEFLTYFQNEAQLEKSRLLSDRFSAERPKGSFSTLEIQRTEQGDSAMYLCASSPQTGTEAFFGQGTRLTVV.

The chain links TRBV20-1 to TRBJ1-5; no clear D. Trimming cost V 0 bases and J 0 bases, with 9 bases left between them. In germline, CDR1 is DFQATT, CDR2 SNEGSKA (reference sequence). The CDR3 consists of 15 residues. The CDR3 reads CSARDGAYSNQPQHF. CDR3 bases: TGCAGTGCTAGAGATGGAGCTTATAGCAATCAGCCCCAGCATTTT.

The chain joins TRBV12-3 or TRBV12-4 to TRBJ2-3; weak D call: TRBD2 (6 bases). This CDR3 is built from 15 residues. Trimming removed 1 base from V and 2 bases from J, with 10 bases in between. The CDR3 reads CASSLGGAYTDTQYF. For the CDR3, the DNA is TGTGCCAGCAGTTTAGGCGGGGCATACACAGATACGCAGTATTTT.

This clonotype was recorded a few times. The rearrangement joins TRBV6-4 to TRBJ2-3; TRBD2 aligns across 9 bases. This CDR3 spans 14 amino acids. CDR1 and CDR2 from the germline V gene are MRHNA and SNTAGT. Germline trimming cut 4 bases from V and 1 base from J; bases unmatched to any gene: 0. The CDR3 nucleotides are TGTGCCAGCAGTGTAGCGGGAGGCACAGATACGCAGTATTTT. Translation gives CASSVAGGTDTQYF.

This sequence joins TRBV9 and TRBJ2-2; 10 bases are a match to TRBD2. The germline V gene has CDR1 SGDLS and CDR2 YYNGEE. V lost 0 bases and J lost 1; bases outside the gene matches: 0. The CDR3 totals 16 residues. The CDR3 protein is CASSVGLAGNTGELFF. CDR3 sequence (DNA): TGTGCCAGCAGCGTAGGACTAGCGGGGAACACCGGGGAGCTGTTTTTT. Supplemented by reference TRBV9 and TRBJ2-2, the full variable domain reads DSGVTQTPKHLITATGQRVTLRCSPRSGDLSVYWYQQSLDQGLQFLIQYYNGEERAKGNILERFSAQQFPDLHSELNLSSLELGDSALYFCASSVGLAGNTGELFFGEGSRLTVL.

V is TRBV10-3 and J is TRBJ1-1; D uncertain. This CDR3 comprises 15 residues. Trimming stripped 4 bases from V and 3 bases from J, with 15 bases between. Looked up from germline, CDR1 is ENHRY and CDR2 is SYGVKD. CDR3 sequence: CAISASVLADTEAFF. The DNA for the CDR3 is TGTGCCATCAGTGCGTCGGTGTTAGCGGACACTGAAGCTTTCTTT.

The table lists this clonotype with a few counts. The J gene is TRBJ2-3, the V gene TRBV20-1; 9 bases are a match to TRBD1. Germline values: CDR1 DFQATT, CDR2 SNEGSKA (reference sequence). The CDR3 is made up of 16 amino acids. V dropped 3 bases and J dropped 2; count of bases not matched to a gene: 9. CDR3 sequence: CSASSLDRGFTDTQYF. The CDR3 nucleotides are TGCAGTGCTAGCTCTCTGGACAGGGGATTCACAGATACGCAGTATTTT.

The chain is built from TRBV27 and TRBJ1-5; TRBD1 is a possible D gene (6 bases). The V end lost 6 bases, the J end lost 6 bases, and 15 bases lay between the germline ends. Germline V gene lookup returns CDR1 MNHEY and CDR2 SMNVEV (reference sequence). The CDR3 loop spans 14 amino acids. As DNA, the CDR3 is TGTGCCAGCAGGGACAGTGGGCAGGTTCAGCCCCAGCATTTT. Translation: CASRDSGQVQPQHF.